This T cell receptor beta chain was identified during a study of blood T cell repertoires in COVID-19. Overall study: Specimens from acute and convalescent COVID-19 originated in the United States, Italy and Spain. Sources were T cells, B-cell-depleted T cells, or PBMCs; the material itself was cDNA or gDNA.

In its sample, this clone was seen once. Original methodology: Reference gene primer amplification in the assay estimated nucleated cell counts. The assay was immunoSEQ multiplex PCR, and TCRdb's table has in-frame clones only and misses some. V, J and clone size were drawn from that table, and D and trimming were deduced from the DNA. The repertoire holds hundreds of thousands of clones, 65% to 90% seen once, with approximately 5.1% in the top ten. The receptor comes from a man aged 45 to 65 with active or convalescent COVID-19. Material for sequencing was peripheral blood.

CDR3 sequence: CASRTNGGYTF. CDR3 nucleotide sequence: TGTGCCAGCAGAACTAATGGCGGCTACACCTTC. This chain uses TRBV28 with TRBJ1-2; no clear D. The CDR3 totals 11 residues. The V end was cut by 6 bases, the J end by 8 bases, with 10 bases between. In germline, CDR1 is MDHEN, CDR2 SYDVKM.